This entry is about one T cell receptor (beta chain). What it binds is unknown. These data come from a study of CD8 T cells in ankylosing spondylitis. Germline values: CDR1 KGHDR, CDR2 SFDVKD. V was clipped by 3 bases and J by 1 base, with 10 bases between them. This CDR3 comprises 15 residues. Quantitative 5'-RACE with molecular barcodes generated TCR beta libraries. One entry per CDR3 protein results from TCRdb running MiXCR on the 5' RACE reads. The sample has a few hundred thousand distinct CDR3 sequences, roughly 20% seen once; the top ten hold around 12%. General study points: Matched synovial fluid from ankylosing spondylitis patients was reported to be enriched for disease-linked clones. Disease-associated clones were CD8+ and fairly uncommon in peripheral blood.

The origin of this receptor is a male donor with ankylosing spondylitis or in good health (not recorded which). Sequencing input: blood, either unsorted or a sorted T cell fraction (not recorded which). This chain joins TRBV24-1 and TRBJ2-3; D is unresolved. The chain's CDR3 is CATSDSPLRTDTQYF. The CDR3 DNA is TGTGCCACCAGTGATAGCCCCCTCCGCACAGATACGCAGTATTTT.